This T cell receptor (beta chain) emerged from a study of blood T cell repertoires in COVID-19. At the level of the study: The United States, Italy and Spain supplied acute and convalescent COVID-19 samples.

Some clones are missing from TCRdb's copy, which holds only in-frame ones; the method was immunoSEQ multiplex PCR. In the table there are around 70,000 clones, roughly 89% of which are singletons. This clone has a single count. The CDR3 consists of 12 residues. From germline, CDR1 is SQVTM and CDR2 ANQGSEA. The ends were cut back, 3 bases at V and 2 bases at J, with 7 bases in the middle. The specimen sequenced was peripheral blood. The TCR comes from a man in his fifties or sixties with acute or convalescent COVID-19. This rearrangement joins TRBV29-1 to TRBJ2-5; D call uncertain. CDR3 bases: TGCAGCGTTGAGAGCCAACAAGAGACCCAGTACTTC. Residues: CSVESQQETQYF.